This T cell receptor (beta chain) was sequenced in a study of breast tumors, draining lymph nodes, adjacent tissues. V shed 9 bases and J shed 6 bases, with 11 bases lying between them. From germline, CDR1 is LNHDA and CDR2 SQIVND (reference sequence). The CDR3 loop spans 11 amino acids. This clonotype occurred many times. Axillary draining lymph nodes of breast cancer patients supplied the node samples. TCRdb re-analysed the multiplex PCR reads in MiXCR, keeping a single row per CDR3 protein. The table records 200,000 to 250,000 distinct CDR3 sequences, 32% of them present only once. Material: axillary lymph node tissue. The J gene is TRBJ1-2, the V gene TRBV19, with D possibly TRBD1 on 6 matching bases. This TCR was sampled from a female donor with breast cancer. Some clones in this sample may be carry-over from other donors' samples. The CDR3: CASLQGHGYTF. DNA of the CDR3: TGTGCCAGCCTACAGGGACATGGCTACACCTTC.